Shown below are 16 T cell receptor beta chains from a single sample sequenced in a study of CD8 T cells in ankylosing spondylitis. MiXCR, run by TCRdb on the 5' RACE reads, gives a single entry per CDR3 protein. Here the sample spans approximately 300,000 distinct CDR3 sequences, about 20% being singletons. Sequenced sample: blood, either unsorted or a sorted T cell fraction (not recorded which). The receptors were sampled from a male donor with ankylosing spondylitis or in good health (not recorded which).

V and J are TRBV12-3 or TRBV12-4 and TRBJ2-3; unclear D gene. The CDR3 covers 15 residues. Trimming took 8 bases from V and 0 from J, leaving 15 bases between them. CDR3 coding DNA: TGTGCCAGCCACAAGCTGGGCCTCAGCACAGATACGCAGTATTTT. It encodes CASHKLGLSTDTQYF.

The genes are TRBV21-1 and TRBJ2-5; the D call of TRBD1 is as the table states it, not checked on the DNA. TRBV21-1 is tagged as a pseudogene. This CDR3 has 16 residues. The CDR3: CASSKYGTDDQETQYF. CDR3 sequence (DNA): TGTGCCAGCAGCAAATACGGGACAGACGACCAAGAGACCCAGTACTTC.

This clonotype was detected only a few times. This rearrangement joins TRBV5-1 to TRBJ2-5, with 11 bases matching TRBD1. The CDR3 spans 12 residues. Per the germline V gene, CDR1 is SGHRS and CDR2 is YFSETQ. The V and J ends lost 9 bases and 4 bases, in that order; junction bases with no gene match: 2. The CDR3: CATGTGGETQYF. CDR3 coding DNA: TGCGCCACCGGGACAGGGGGAGAGACCCAGTACTTC.

The chain links TRBV24-1 to TRBJ1-3; D remains ambiguous. The CDR3 has 15 amino acids. Germline CDR1 is KGHDR and CDR2 is SFDVKD. Trimming removed 5 bases from V and 4 bases from J, with 14 bases in between. In DNA, the CDR3 is TGTGCCACCAGTGGGCCGGGGAATCGAGGAAACACCATATATTTT. It is translated as CATSGPGNRGNTIYF.

This clonotype showed up many times. V gene TRBV5-5 combines with J gene TRBJ2-1; D gene ambiguous. CDR3 length equals 15 residues. The germline V gene has CDR1 SGHKS and CDR2 YYEKEE (reference sequence). Trimming took off 5 bases at V and 7 bases at J, with 19 bases between the two ends. CDR3 loop: CASRISEQRMNEQFF. CDR3 sequence (DNA): TGTGCCAGCAGAATCAGCGAGCAGAGAATGAATGAGCAGTTCTTC.

About this clonotype itself: A much larger clone lies one base from this, so it may be a read error. This chain connects TRBV18 to TRBJ1-1; D might be TRBD1 (6 bases). The CDR3 covers 13 residues. V shed 4 bases and J shed 1 base, with 7 bases lying between them. Germline V gives CDR1 KGHSH, CDR2 LQKENI. The CDR3 sequence is CASSRQENTEAFF. Written as DNA, the CDR3 is TGTGCCAGCTCACGACAGGAGAACACTGAAGCTTTCTTT.

This clonotype came up a few times. V gene TRBV12-3 or TRBV12-4 combines with J gene TRBJ2-3, with 8 nucleotides matching TRBD1. After removal of 5 bases from V and 3 bases from J, the junction contained 4 bases not matched to a gene. The CDR3 has 14 residues. For the CDR3, the DNA is TGTGCCAGCAGTCAGGGGGCGCGGACAGATACGCAGTATTTT. Protein: CASSQGARTDTQYF.

The rearrangement uses TRBV7-8 and TRBJ2-3; the D call may be TRBD1 or TRBD2 (6 bases each). This CDR3 contains 16 residues. From germline, CDR1 is SGHVS and CDR2 FQNEAQ. Deletions cut 0 bases from V and 2 bases from J, with 12 bases between. CDR3 amino acids: CASSLALGGPTDTQYF. CDR3 DNA sequence: TGTGCCAGCAGCTTAGCGCTGGGGGGCCCCACAGATACGCAGTATTTT.

This chain links TRBV28 with TRBJ2-7, with D possibly TRBD1 on 5 matching bases. V was shortened by 0 bases and J by 1 base, with 10 bases between the two germline ends. The CDR3 consists of 15 residues. CDR1 and CDR2 from the germline V gene are MDHEN and SYDVKM. CDR3 in amino acids: CASSLWDTRSYEQYV. CDR3 DNA: TGTGCCAGCAGTTTATGGGACACGAGGTCCTACGAGCAGTACGTC.

This clonotype was counted a few times. The J gene is TRBJ2-3, the V gene TRBV3-1; TRBD2 aligns across 7 bases. CDR1 LGHDT and CDR2 YNNKEL come from the germline V gene (reference sequence). The V and J ends lost 0 bases and 5 bases, in that order; junction bases with no gene match: 8. This CDR3 has 16 amino acids. The CDR3: CASSQDEGGPGDTQYF. The DNA of the CDR3 is TGTGCCAGCAGCCAAGACGAGGGAGGGCCCGGAGATACGCAGTATTTT.

Only a few counts were recorded for this clonotype. The chain joins TRBV24-1 to TRBJ2-1, with 7 bases aligning to TRBD2. The CDR3 is made up of 15 amino acids. Germline V gives CDR1 KGHDR, CDR2 SFDVKD. Trimming cost V 4 bases and J 1 base; bases outside gene matches: 3. The CDR3 here is CATSEVGGSYNEQFF. CDR3 nucleotides: TGTGCCACCAGTGAAGTGGGAGGGTCCTACAATGAGCAGTTCTTC.

This clonotype was detected only a few times. The chain joins TRBV7-2 to TRBJ2-3; 10 positions match TRBD2. Germline V gives CDR1 SGHTA, CDR2 FQGNSA. Trimming removed 2 bases from V and 10 bases from J; junction bases left unmatched: 6. This CDR3 is 14 amino acids long. The CDR3 is CASSLLAGETPQYF. The CDR3 DNA follows: TGTGCCAGCAGCTTACTAGCGGGAGAGACACCGCAGTATTTT.

This clonotype was detected only a few times. The chain links TRBV5-1 to TRBJ2-2; the D gene is possibly TRBD1 (6 bases). This CDR3 comprises 15 residues. V lost 1 base and J 3 bases, leaving 10 bases between the germline ends. Germline CDR1 reads SGHRS; CDR2 reads YFSETQ. This chain's CDR3 is CASSLNRADTGELFF. CDR3 coding DNA: TGCGCCAGCAGCTTGAACAGGGCTGACACCGGGGAGCTGTTTTTT.

The rearrangement uses TRBV20-1 and TRBJ2-2; 10 nucleotides match TRBD2. This CDR3 is 17 amino acids long. Germline CDR1 is DFQATT and CDR2 is SNEGSKA (reference sequence). J lost 4 bases, V lost 0 bases, and 8 bases had no gene match. The CDR3 here is CSARDFLAGVGTGELFF. The CDR3 coding sequence is TGCAGTGCTAGAGATTTCCTAGCGGGGGTGGGCACCGGGGAGCTGTTTTTT.

The rearrangement joins TRBV5-1 to TRBJ2-2; no definite D call. Germline-derived CDR1 and CDR2 are SGHRS and YFSETQ. This CDR3 region has 13 residues. Trimming took 1 base from V and 6 from J, leaving 7 bases between them. DNA of the CDR3: TGCGCCAGCAGCTTGAGAAGCGCCGGGGAGCTGTTTTTT. Translating it yields CASSLRSAGELFF.

The rearrangement links TRBV5-1 to TRBJ2-1, with D possibly matching TRBD2 (5 bases). This CDR3 is 16 amino acids long. The germline V gene has CDR1 SGHRS and CDR2 YFSETQ. Trimming stripped 4 bases from V and 0 bases from J, with 14 bases between. The CDR3 DNA reads TGCGCCAGCAGCCCTAGGGAGTTCAACTCCTACAATGAGCAGTTCTTC. Its translation: CASSPREFNSYNEQFF.